The 18 T cell receptor beta chains reported below all come from one sample, sequenced in a study of shared clonotypes between healthy human individuals. The assay was immunoSEQ multiplex PCR, and TCRdb's table has in-frame clones only and misses some. This table has about 230,000 clones, over 50% appearing once. Specimen: memory CD4+ T cells sorted from blood. Described subset: CD45RA-negative fraction. Every receptor here comes from a young man in good health.

The V gene is TRBV5-1, the J gene TRBJ2-1; D possibly corresponds to TRBD2 (6 bases). The germline CDR1 and CDR2 sequences are SGHRS and YFSETQ. V dropped 4 bases and J dropped 7 bases, with 15 bases sitting between them. The length of the CDR3 is 14 residues. As DNA, the CDR3 is TGCGCCAGCAGCCCGAGTACTAGCCCAAATGAGCAGTTCTTC. It is translated as CASSPSTSPNEQFF. The whole variable domain, filled in from reference TRBV5-1 and TRBJ2-1, reads KAGVTQTPRYLIKTRGQQVTLSCSPISGHRSVSWYQQTPGQGLQFLFEYFSETQRNKGNFPGRFSGRQFSNSRSEMNVSTLELGDSALYLCASSPSTSPNEQFFGPGTRLTVL.

The genes are TRBV7-6 and TRBJ2-6, with D possibly TRBD2 on 7 matching bases. V was shortened by 3 bases and J by 0 bases, with 15 bases between the two germline ends. CDR3 length equals 18 residues. Germline CDR1 reads SGHVS; CDR2 reads FNYEAQ. This chain's CDR3 is CASSFQGTITSGANVLTF. Written as DNA, the CDR3 is TGTGCCAGCAGCTTCCAGGGGACTATCACCTCTGGGGCCAACGTCCTGACTTTC.

The chain uses TRBV7-2 and TRBJ2-3, with 7 bases that match TRBD1. The J segment lost 2 bases and the V segment lost 7 bases, leaving 6 bases of the junction unmatched. CDR3 size: 14 residues. Germline V CDR1 and CDR2: SGHTA, FQGNSA. The CDR3 nucleotides are TGTGCCAGCACCAGACAGGGCGACACAGATACGCAGTATTTT. Amino acid sequence: CASTRQGDTDTQYF. The entire variable domain, with the rest obtained from reference TRBV7-2 and TRBJ2-3, is as follows: GAGVSQSPSNKVTEKGKDVELRCDPISGHTALYWYRQSLGQGLEFLIYFQGNSAPDKSGLPSDRFSAERTGGSVSTLTIQRTQQEDSAVYLCASTRQGDTDTQYFGPGTRLTVL.

In this sample, this clone turned up once. The J gene is TRBJ2-3, the V gene TRBV5-4, with a possible D match to TRBD2 (6 bases). V was cut by 3 bases and J by 6 bases, with 17 bases left in between. The CDR3 has 15 amino acids. CDR1 is SGHNT, CDR2 YYREEE, per germline (reference sequence). The CDR3 bases are TGTGCCAGCAGCTCACCGCGGGGTAGCTTCGATACGCAGTATTTT. This sequence encodes CASSSPRGSFDTQYF.

A few counts support this clone. The gene calls are TRBV20-1 and TRBJ2-7; D might be TRBD1 or TRBD2, each matching 5 bases. Germline CDR1 reads DFQATT; CDR2 reads SNEGSKA (reference sequence). V was pared by 7 bases and J by 8 bases, with 15 bases between. The CDR3 has 11 amino acids. The CDR3 DNA reads TGCAGTGTCGGAATGGGGGATAAGCAGTACTTC. Its translation is CSVGMGDKQYF.

The chain is built from TRBV2 and TRBJ2-2; D not resolved. With 4 bases removed from V and 6 bases from J, the gap between germline ends came to 12 bases. Germline CDR1 and CDR2: SNHLY and FYNNEI. This CDR3 region has 14 residues. This CDR3 is CASSGVGLAGELFF. Here the CDR3 DNA reads TGTGCCAGCAGTGGAGTAGGGCTGGCCGGGGAGCTGTTTTTT.

The rearrangement links TRBV6-1 to TRBJ2-7; 11 bases align to TRBD1. The V segment lost 2 bases and the J segment 6 bases; nucleotides outside the gene matches: 9. CDR1 and CDR2 from the germline V gene are MNHNS and SASEGT. This CDR3 contains 16 residues. CDR3: CASSERLGQGVGEQYF. CDR3 bases: TGTGCCAGCAGTGAAAGATTGGGACAGGGGGTCGGCGAGCAGTACTTC.

The chain recombines TRBV5-4 with TRBJ2-7; D is perhaps TRBD1 (6 bases). Trimming took off 4 bases at V and 2 bases at J, with 13 bases between the two ends. This CDR3 region has 14 residues. Per the germline V gene, CDR1 is SGHNT and CDR2 is YYREEE (reference sequence). In nucleotides, the CDR3 is TGTGCCAGCAGCACGGGACAAAATCCCTACGAGCAGTACTTC. Translating it yields CASSTGQNPYEQYF.

This sequence joins TRBV7-3 and TRBJ1-1, with no clear D. V shed 5 bases and J shed 0 bases, with 16 bases lying between them. The V gene's germline CDR1 is SGHTA and CDR2 FQGTGA. This CDR3 contains 16 residues. CDR3 sequence (DNA): TGTGCCAGCAGCAAGACACGGGCGGGGATGAACACTGAAGCTTTCTTT. Protein product: CASSKTRAGMNTEAFF.

CDR3 bases: TGCGCCAGCAGCCCTCAGGACAGCACCACCGGGGAGCTGTTTTTT. As protein: CASSPQDSTTGELFF. The chain recombines TRBV5-1 with TRBJ2-2, with a possible D match to TRBD1 (6 bases). The CDR3 has 15 residues. CDR1 and CDR2 from the germline V gene are SGHRS and YFSETQ. Trimming cost V 4 bases and J 4 bases, with 14 bases left between them.

The chain couples TRBV7-6 to TRBJ2-3; TRBD2 agrees at 14 bases. Per the germline V gene, CDR1 is SGHVS and CDR2 is FNYEAQ. CDR3 length: 16 amino acids. J was trimmed by 3 bases and V by 5 bases; bases with no gene match: 4. The DNA for the CDR3 is TGTGCCAGCAGCCCTCGACTAGCGGGAGGGACAGATACGCAGTATTTT. Translation: CASSPRLAGGTDTQYF.

V usage is TRBV19 and J usage is TRBJ2-1; 10 nucleotides line up with TRBD2. Germline trimming cut 4 bases from V and 4 bases from J; bases unmatched to any gene: 7. CDR3 size: 16 residues. CDR1 is LNHDA and CDR2 is SQIVND in the germline V gene (reference sequence). CDR3 nucleotides: TGTGCCAGTAGTAGAACTAGCGGGATGTCTTACAATGAGCAGTTCTTC. Encoded protein: CASSRTSGMSYNEQFF.

The chain joins TRBV7-7 to TRBJ2-1; no firm D call. CDR3 size: 16 residues. Germline V gene data show CDR1 as SSHAT and CDR2 as FNYEAQ (reference sequence). V was cut by 4 bases and J by 5 bases, with 18 bases left in between. The CDR3: CASSSGPGQPNNEQFF. The CDR3 DNA follows: TGTGCCAGCAGCTCCGGGCCGGGCCAGCCGAACAATGAGCAGTTCTTC.

V gene TRBV2 combines with J gene TRBJ2-5; 7 nucleotides agree with TRBD2. The CDR3 has 16 residues. Germline CDR1 is SNHLY and CDR2 is FYNNEI. After removal of 8 bases from V and 4 bases from J, the junction contained 16 bases not matched to a gene. CDR3 protein: CASYLPLAGAGETQYF. The CDR3 DNA reads TGTGCCAGCTACTTACCCCTGGCGGGAGCGGGAGAGACCCAGTACTTC.

Only a few counts were recorded for this clone. This chain uses TRBV5-4 with TRBJ2-2; weak D call: TRBD1 (7 bases). Germline V gives CDR1 SGHNT, CDR2 YYREEE (reference sequence). The CDR3 runs to 16 residues. The V end lost 5 bases, the J end lost 4 bases, and 18 bases lay between the germline ends. CDR3 loop: CASSRGGGSGTGELFF. DNA for the CDR3: TGTGCCAGCAGTCGCGGAGGGGGCTCTGGCACCGGGGAGCTGTTTTTT.

The CDR3 sequence: CASRAEGRYTDTQYF. The CDR3, as DNA: TGTGCCAGTAGAGCGGAAGGCAGATACACAGATACGCAGTATTTT. The chain carries TRBV19 and TRBJ2-3; a weak D match, TRBD2 (5 bases). Germline assignment: CDR1 LNHDA and CDR2 SQIVND (reference sequence). The CDR3 extends over 15 amino acids. Trimming left V 6 bases short and J 2 bases short, with 15 bases between.

The J gene is TRBJ1-3, the V gene TRBV29-1, with a possible D match to TRBD1 (5 bases). The V end lost 3 bases, the J end lost 0 bases, and 15 bases lay between the germline ends. CDR3 length equals 16 residues. Germline loops: CDR1 SQVTM, CDR2 ANQGSEA. CDR3 sequence: CSVETVRSVSGNTIYF. CDR3 DNA sequence: TGCAGCGTTGAGACAGTGAGGTCCGTCTCTGGAAACACCATATATTTT.

This clone was observed a few times. The chain combines TRBV5-1 with TRBJ2-2; 13 bases fit TRBD2. V dropped 1 base and J dropped 1; count of bases not matched to a gene: 1. This CDR3 has 17 residues. Per germline, CDR1 SGHRS and CDR2 YFSETQ. CDR3 sequence (DNA): TGCGCCAGCAGCTTGACTAGCGGGAGGGAGAACACCGGGGAGCTGTTTTTT. It specifies CASSLTSGRENTGELFF.